The entry below gives a single T cell receptor (beta chain) sequence along with its context. Its antigen is undetermined. This entry comes from a study of beta chain features in type 1 diabetes. On the study more broadly: Healthy donors and patients had similar age, gender and cell yields. Study-wide findings and caveats: In all four CD4+ subsets, TCRB CDR3 length was significantly, moderately reduced in type 1 diabetes.

CDR3 length: 12 residues. The V gene's germline CDR1 is SQVTM and CDR2 ANQGSEA. V was pared by 0 bases and J by 12 bases, with 12 bases between. Expressed TCRB transcripts were sequenced, since all the RNA that had been isolated was reverse transcribed. Here immunoSEQ multiplex PCR was the method, and the copy in TCRdb shows in-frame clones only, minus some. The profile covers 120,000 or so clones, with 17% appearing a single time and 2% to 3% taken by the ten largest. This chain connects TRBV29-1 to TRBJ2-1; D assignment may be TRBD1 or TRBD2 (5 bases each). The specimen sequenced was central memory CD4+ T cells from blood. The sequence came from a young man with type 1 diabetes. The CDR3 bases are TGCAGCGTTGAAGATCTACAGAGGGGGCAGTTCTTC. Translating it yields CSVEDLQRGQFF.